This T cell receptor beta chain is drawn from a study of vaccination effects on CD4 cells after COVID-19. Before sequencing took place, the ViraFEST assay used viral peptide pools to expand antigen-specific CD4+ T cells. Isolating CD4+ T cells followed more than 9 days of culture. Nucleocapsid antibodies were negative in the vaccine recipients, who had never had SARS-CoV-2 infection. Comment on this clone: Its antigen is not identified.

Clones were sequenced by immunoSEQ multiplex PCR, and TCRdb holds only the in-frame ones, with some missing. The sample lists more than 20,000 clones, 71% occurring once. In germline, CDR1 is SGHRS, CDR2 YFSETQ. V lost 2 bases and J lost 5; bases outside the gene matches: 11. The CDR3 extends over 16 amino acids. Findings of the study overall: Small numbers of convalescent patients limited the study. It also lacked early post-infection timepoints.

The receptor comes from a human donor who received a COVID-19 vaccine. Sequences were derived from CD4+ T cells from PBMCs cultured with HCoV-OC43 spike peptides, sampled before COVID-19 vaccination. Subset: HCoV-OC43 spike overlapping peptide pool stimulation. The chain uses TRBV5-1 and TRBJ1-1, with 8 bases identical to TRBD1. The CDR3 DNA reads TGCGCCAGCAGCTTTACAGGGGGATACGGGGGTACTGAAGCTTTCTTT. This gives the protein CASSFTGGYGGTEAFF.